Listed here are 3 T cell receptor beta chains from one sample, sequenced in a study of PD-1 blockade in classical Hodgkin lymphoma. The time point denotes: cycle 4 day 1 (C4D1), after less than 7 weeks of nivolumab. Each and every patient relapsed after autologous stem cell transplantation, and patients got differing brentuximab vedotin exposure. TCRdb keeps only in-frame clones here, not all; method: immunoSEQ multiplex PCR. The profile covers about 30,000 clones, with around 85% appearing a single time and roughly 15% taken by the ten largest. The sample was peripheral blood mononuclear cells (PBMCs), taken before the fourth cycle of nivolumab. Receptors were obtained from a human donor with classical Hodgkin lymphoma.

The chain links TRBV5-1 to TRBJ1-1, with 7 nucleotides matching TRBD1. The J segment lost 0 bases and the V segment lost 8 bases, leaving 7 bases of the junction unmatched. Per germline, CDR1 SGHRS and CDR2 YFSETQ. The CDR3 consists of 14 residues. DNA of the CDR3: TGCGCCAGTTACCCCACAGGGGTGAACACTGAAGCTTTCTTT. Residues: CASYPTGVNTEAFF.

The chain is built from TRBV28 and TRBJ1-1; D is unresolved. The CDR3 covers 11 residues. V dropped 7 bases and J dropped 10 bases, with 13 bases sitting between them. The germline CDR1 and CDR2 sequences are MDHEN and SYDVKM. The CDR3 DNA reads TGTGCCAGCACGGGTTTCGGTGGAGCTTTCTTT. As protein: CASTGFGGAFF.

In regard to this clone: This specimen includes other DNA sequences encoding the same CDR3. This chain links TRBV4-2 with TRBJ2-7, with D unresolved. The CDR3 has 13 residues. V lost 2 bases and J lost 3, with 8 bases in between. Germline CDR1 LGHNA, CDR2 YNFKEQ. CDR3 loop: CASSQFVDYEQYF. The CDR3, as DNA: TGTGCCAGCAGCCAATTTGTAGACTACGAGCAGTACTTC.